This T cell receptor beta chain was sequenced during a study of blood T cell repertoires in COVID-19. Whole-study context: Sites in the United States, Italy and Spain provided acute and convalescent COVID-19 samples.

The CDR3 contains 14 residues. Germline lookup yields CDR1 MNHEY and CDR2 SMNVEV (reference sequence). Trimming left V 2 bases short and J 6 bases short, with 11 bases between. Data came from immunoSEQ multiplex PCR; TCRdb stores just in-frame clones and leaves some out. The table lists 150,000 to 200,000 clones, 80% to 90% of them singletons, with around 9.9% in the top ten. The Seattle patients, enrolled during active infection, were followed longitudinally. The sample taken for sequencing was peripheral blood. The clonotype was recovered from a woman aged 55-70 years with COVID-19, enrolled during active disease. The genes are TRBV27 and TRBJ2-1; possibly TRBD2 for D (6 bases). For the CDR3, the DNA is TGTGCCAGCAGTTTAGGGGTTAGCGGCAATGAGCAGTTCTTC. Its protein product is CASSLGVSGNEQFF.